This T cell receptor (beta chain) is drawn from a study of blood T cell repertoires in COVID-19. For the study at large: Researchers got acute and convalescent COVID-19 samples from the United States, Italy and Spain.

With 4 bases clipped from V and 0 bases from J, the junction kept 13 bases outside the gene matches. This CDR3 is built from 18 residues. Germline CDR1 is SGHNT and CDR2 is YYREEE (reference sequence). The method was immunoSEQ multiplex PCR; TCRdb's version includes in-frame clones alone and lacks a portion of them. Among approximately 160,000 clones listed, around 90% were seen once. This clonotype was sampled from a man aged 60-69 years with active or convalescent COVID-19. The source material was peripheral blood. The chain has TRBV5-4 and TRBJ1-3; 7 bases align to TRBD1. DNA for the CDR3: TGTGCCAGCAGCCCAGACGGCGGACAGGCCTACTCTGGAAACACCATATATTTT. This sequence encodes CASSPDGGQAYSGNTIYF.